This T cell receptor (beta chain) was observed in a study of T cell responses to AZD1222 COVID-19 vaccine. On this clone: The antigen is not known.

Assay: immunoSEQ multiplex PCR; the TCRdb copy retains only in-frame clones and omits some. The sample lists about 160,000 clones; 70% to 90% were seen once. Study-wide findings and caveats: Only six individuals given AZD1222 were seropositive at baseline. There were repertoire samples only from the period after the peak T cell response.

The CDR3 contains 14 residues. Germline CDR1 reads KGHSH; CDR2 reads LQKENI. V lost 2 bases, J lost 3 bases, and 10 bases lay in between. The specimen comprised peripheral blood, sampled 28 days after the second AZD1222 dose. The chain is built from TRBV18 and TRBJ1-1; the D is unclear. The TCR sequence derives from an adult who received the AZD1222 COVID-19 vaccine. The DNA for the CDR3 is TGTGCCAGCTCACCAGGGCCTTTGGACACTGAAGCTTTCTTT. Translation gives CASSPGPLDTEAFF.